This note documents a single T cell receptor beta chain sequence. Germline loops: CDR1 LNHDA, CDR2 SQIVND (reference sequence). CDR3 size: 16 residues. J gave up 7 bases and V 7 bases, and 12 bases lay outside the gene matches. In the source study's methods: The authors estimated nucleated cell counts from reference gene primer amplification. Produced via immunoSEQ multiplex PCR; TCRdb's table is partial and in-frame only. That table is the source of V, J and clone size, and D and trimming were worked out from the DNA. Found here are approximately 260,000 clones, 70% to 90% of them singletons; the top ten hold roughly 3.9%. The data originate from a study of blood T cell repertoires in COVID-19. Study overall: From the United States, Italy and Spain came samples of acute and convalescent COVID-19. The cDNA or gDNA used as material had been derived from T cells, B-cell-depleted T cells, or PBMCs.

This sequence joins TRBV19 and TRBJ2-2; 10 bases map to TRBD1. Sequenced sample: peripheral blood. This sequence originates from a woman between 40 and 50 years old with acute or convalescent COVID-19. For the CDR3, the DNA is TGTGCCAGTAACCCAGCCGGACAGGGGGGCGTCGGGGAGCTGTTTTTT. Its translation: CASNPAGQGGVGELFF.